This entry lists 16 T cell receptor beta chains sequenced from one sample in a study of cytomegalovirus exposure and HLA in healthy donors. 60 Vbeta and 13 Jbeta primers were used in PCR. Using immunoSEQ multiplex PCR, the repertoire was profiled, and TCRdb retains in-frame clones only, with some absent. The sample records around 170,000 clones, approximately 80% being singletons. Sequencing was done on a sample of PBMCs. These receptors came from a man between 60 and 70 years old in good health and CMV-seronegative.

This clone was recorded once. The chain employs TRBV7-3 and TRBJ2-1; 13 bases match TRBD2. Unmatched junction bases numbered 5, after V lost 5 bases and J lost 7 bases. The germline V gene has CDR1 SGHTA and CDR2 FQGTGA. This CDR3 is built from 15 residues. CDR3 amino acids: CASSIGLAGVNEQFF. CDR3 coding DNA: TGTGCCAGCAGCATAGGACTAGCGGGAGTAAATGAGCAGTTCTTC.

There are a few counts of this clone. The chain joins TRBV11-3 to TRBJ2-3, with 11 positions matching TRBD2. The CDR3 contains 16 residues. Trimming removed 3 bases from V and 0 bases from J; junction bases left unmatched: 2. Germline V gives CDR1 SGHNT, CDR2 YENEEA. The CDR3 DNA reads as TGTGCCAGCAGCTTTGGGACTAGCGGTAGCACAGATACGCAGTATTTT. This codes for CASSFGTSGSTDTQYF.

In its sample, this clone was seen once. The rearrangement uses TRBV11-2 and TRBJ1-1, with 8 bases matching TRBD1. V gave up 3 bases and J gave up 2 bases; unmatched junction bases: 5. CDR3 length: 15 amino acids. Germline V gives CDR1 SGHAT, CDR2 FQNNGV. This chain's CDR3 is CASSFRQGSNTEAFF. Written as DNA, the CDR3 is TGTGCCAGCAGCTTCAGACAGGGGTCCAACACTGAAGCTTTCTTT.

The chain is built from TRBV27 and TRBJ2-7, with 9 bases that match TRBD1. Germline V gene lookup returns CDR1 MNHEY and CDR2 SMNVEV (reference sequence). The CDR3 extends over 17 amino acids. Trimming took 6 bases from V and 4 from J; bases not matched to a gene: 16. The CDR3 nucleotides are TGTGCCAGCAGCCCTTCTAGGGGTCCGGGACAGGGTTACGAGCAGTACTTC. Protein: CASSPSRGPGQGYEQYF.

This clone was counted a few times. The chain links TRBV4-1 to TRBJ1-4; 8 nucleotides line up with TRBD1. The junction had 3 bases not matched to a gene; V was cut back by 0 bases and J by 3 bases. In germline, CDR1 is MGHRA, CDR2 YSYEKL. This CDR3 contains 16 residues. The CDR3: CASSQEATGANEKLFF. As DNA, the CDR3 is TGCGCCAGCAGCCAAGAAGCGACAGGGGCTAATGAAAAACTGTTTTTT.

This clone was counted a few times. The chain recombines TRBV11-3 with TRBJ2-2; no firm D call. There are 14 residues in the CDR3. CDR1 and CDR2 from the germline V gene are SGHNT and YENEEA. V lost 1 base to trimming and J lost 5 bases, with 8 bases between them. CDR3 nucleotide sequence: TGTGCCAGCAGCTTAGCGACCAGGACCGGGGAGCTGTTTTTT. Encoded protein: CASSLATRTGELFF.

This chain uses TRBV7-2 with TRBJ2-7; tentatively, D is TRBD1 (6 bases). The V and J ends lost 3 bases and 4 bases respectively, with 10 bases between them. The CDR3 has 13 amino acids. Germline CDR1 reads SGHTA; CDR2 reads FQGNSA. The CDR3 nucleotides are TGTGCCAGCAGCTTCACAGGGCCATACGAGCAGTACTTC. Translating it yields CASSFTGPYEQYF.

There are a few counts of this clone. This sequence joins TRBV11-2 and TRBJ1-1, with 7 nucleotides matching TRBD1. The germline CDR1 and CDR2 sequences are SGHAT and FQNNGV. There are 13 residues in the CDR3. With 4 bases clipped from V and 12 bases from J, the junction kept 11 bases outside the gene matches. CDR3 residues: CASSYSGGQDTFF. The CDR3 DNA reads as TGTGCCAGCAGCTATTCGGGTGGACAGGATACTTTCTTT.

V usage is TRBV5-6 and J usage is TRBJ1-2; D is unclear. The CDR3 is 12 amino acids. Trimming removed 4 bases from V and 8 bases from J, with 12 bases in between. Germline CDR1 and CDR2: SGHDT and YYEEEE. CDR3 residues: CASSQQEVGYTF. In DNA form, the CDR3 reads TGTGCCAGCAGCCAGCAGGAGGTCGGCTACACCTTC.

This clone was counted a few times. The genes are TRBV6-1 and TRBJ1-3, with D perhaps matching TRBD1 (5 bases). From germline, CDR1 is MNHNS and CDR2 SASEGT. The CDR3 covers 15 residues. Deletions cut 4 bases from V and 0 bases from J, with 10 bases between. The DNA for the CDR3 is TGTGCCAGCAGTGGAACACAGGTCTCTGGAAACACCATATATTTT. Translation: CASSGTQVSGNTIYF.

This chain uses TRBV30 with TRBJ2-5; TRBD2 might be the D (6 bases). V was cut by 5 bases and J by 2 bases, with 15 bases left in between. The germline V gene has CDR1 GTSNPN and CDR2 SVGIG (reference sequence). The CDR3 is made up of 14 amino acids. This CDR3 reads CAWRQRRDQETQYF. The CDR3 DNA sequence: TGTGCCTGGCGCCAAAGGAGGGATCAAGAGACCCAGTACTTC.

This rearrangement joins TRBV6-1 to TRBJ1-1; D call uncertain. The CDR3 has 11 residues. V dropped 2 bases and J dropped 11 bases, with 9 bases sitting between them. Germline-derived CDR1 and CDR2 are MNHNS and SASEGT. The CDR3: CASSENLEAFF. DNA for the CDR3: TGTGCCAGCAGTGAAAACTTAGAGGCTTTCTTT.

V is TRBV9 and J is TRBJ2-2; TRBD2 matches at 8 bases. Trimming took 2 bases from V and 1 from J; bases not matched to a gene: 1. The CDR3 sequence is 15 residues long. Germline V lookup: CDR1 SGDLS, CDR2 YYNGEE. CDR3 in amino acids: CASSVAGGNTGELFF. CDR3 sequence (DNA): TGTGCCAGCAGCGTGGCGGGGGGGAACACCGGGGAGCTGTTTTTT.

The chain links TRBV5-1 to TRBJ2-1, with 10 bases fitting TRBD2. V shed 0 bases and J 4 bases; nucleotides not matched to a gene: 4. This CDR3 has 16 amino acids. The germline V gene has CDR1 SGHRS and CDR2 YFSETQ. The chain's CDR3 is CASSLATSGIYNEQFF. Here the CDR3 DNA reads TGCGCCAGCAGCTTGGCTACTAGCGGGATTTACAATGAGCAGTTCTTC.

The chain carries TRBV6-5 and TRBJ1-1; 9 positions agree with TRBD1. With V trimmed by 4 bases and J by 2 bases, 2 bases remained unmatched. The CDR3 is made up of 14 amino acids. CDR1 MNHEY and CDR2 SVGAGI come from the germline V gene. Written as DNA, the CDR3 is TGTGCCAGCAGTTGGACAGGGGTTAACACTGAAGCTTTCTTT. Its translation: CASSWTGVNTEAFF.

This clone has only one observation. The chain recombines TRBV4-1 with TRBJ2-3; a possible D gene is TRBD1 (6 bases). Trimming stripped 2 bases from V and 3 bases from J, with 18 bases between. CDR3 size: 17 residues. Germline CDR1 is MGHRA and CDR2 is YSYEKL. The CDR3 DNA sequence: TGCGCCAGCAGCCAACAATTGACAGGAAAAGCGACAGATACGCAGTATTTT. This codes for CASSQQLTGKATDTQYF.